A single sample gave rise to the 2 T cell receptor beta chains below, sequenced in a study of early T cells in non-severe SARS-CoV-2 infection. MiXCR, applied by TCRdb to the 5' RACE reads, yields one record per CDR3 protein. The repertoire holds around 48,000 distinct CDR3 sequences, around 14% seen once, with about 9.4% in the top ten. The sequenced sample was whole blood. The receptors were gathered from an adult who was a healthcare worker with PCR-confirmed SARS-CoV-2 infection or an uninfected control (not recorded which).

A few counts support this clonotype. V usage is TRBV9 and J usage is TRBJ1-1, with D perhaps matching TRBD1 (5 bases). This CDR3 region has 14 residues. V dropped 1 base and J dropped 1 base, with 8 bases sitting between them. Germline loops: CDR1 SGDLS, CDR2 YYNGEE. The CDR3 is CASSVSGTNTEAFF. CDR3 bases: TGTGCCAGCAGCGTATCCGGGACGAACACTGAAGCTTTCTTT.

V and J are TRBV10-2 and TRBJ1-2; D ambiguous. The V gene lost 10 bases and the J gene lost 0 bases, with 15 bases spanning the gap. This CDR3 is built from 14 residues. CDR1 WSHSY and CDR2 SAAADI come from the germline V gene. The CDR3: CATTTGTTNYGYTF. CDR3 sequence (DNA): TGCGCCACCACGACCGGCACAACTAACTATGGCTACACCTTC.